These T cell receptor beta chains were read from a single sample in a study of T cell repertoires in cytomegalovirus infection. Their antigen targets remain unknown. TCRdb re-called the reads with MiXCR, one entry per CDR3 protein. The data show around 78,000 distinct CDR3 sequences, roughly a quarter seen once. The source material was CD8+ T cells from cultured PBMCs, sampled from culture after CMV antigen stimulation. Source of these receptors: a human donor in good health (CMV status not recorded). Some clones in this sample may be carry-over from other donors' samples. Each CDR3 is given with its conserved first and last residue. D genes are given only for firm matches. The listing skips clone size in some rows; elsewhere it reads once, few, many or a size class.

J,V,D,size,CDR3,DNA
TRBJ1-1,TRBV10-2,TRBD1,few,CASTQTGSEAFF,TGCGCCAGCACCCAGACAGGGTCTGAAGCTTTCTTT
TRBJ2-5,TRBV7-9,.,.,CASSETGQKSQETQYF,TGTGCCAGCAGCGAAACCGGGCAAAAAAGCCAAGAGACCCAGTACTTC
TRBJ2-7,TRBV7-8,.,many,CASSLGGRARYEQYF,TGTGCCAGCAGCTTAGGTGGAAGGGCTCGTTACGAGCAGTACTTC
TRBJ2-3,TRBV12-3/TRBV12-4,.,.,CASSLAPGDTQYF,TGTGCCAGCAGTTTAGCACCCGGAGATACGCAGTATTTT
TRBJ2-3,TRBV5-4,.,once,CASSLSASSTDTQYF,TGTGCCAGCAGCTTGTCGGCCTCGAGCACAGATACGCAGTATTTT
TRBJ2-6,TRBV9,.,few,CASSAAEGDSGANVLTF,TGTGCCAGCAGCGCGGCGGAGGGGGACTCTGGGGCCAACGTCCTGACTTTC
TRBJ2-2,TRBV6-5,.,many,CASSYSGTGELFF,TGTGCCAGCAGTTACTCCGGCACCGGGGAGCTGTTTTTT
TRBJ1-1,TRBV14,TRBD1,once,CASSQTTGGTEAFF,TGTGCCAGCAGCCAAACGACAGGGGGAACTGAAGCTTTCTTT
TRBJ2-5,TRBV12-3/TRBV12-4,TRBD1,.,CASSMGATGMETQYF,TGTGCCAGCAGCATGGGGGCGACAGGGATGGAGACCCAGTACTTC
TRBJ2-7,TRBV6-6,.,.,CASRTWTEGSYEQYF,TGTGCCAGCAGAACCTGGACAGAAGGCTCCTACGAGCAGTACTTC
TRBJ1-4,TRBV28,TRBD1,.,CVSSANDRQGGSEKLFF,TGTGTCAGCAGTGCGAACGACCGACAGGGGGGGAGTGAAAAACTGTTTTTT
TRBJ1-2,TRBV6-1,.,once,CASSESGGDFYGYTF,TGTGCCAGCAGTGAATCAGGAGGGGACTTCTATGGCTACACCTTC
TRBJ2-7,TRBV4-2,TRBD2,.,CASSVSWASGAPEQYF,TGTGCCAGCAGCGTCAGCTGGGCTAGCGGGGCCCCCGAGCAGTACTTC
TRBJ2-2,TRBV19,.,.,CASSIGQGWTGEPFF,TGTGCCAGTAGTATAGGGCAGGGTTGGACCGGGGAGCCGTTTTTT
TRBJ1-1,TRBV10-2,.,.,CASSEGQNTEAFF,TGCGCCAGCAGTGAAGGACAGAACACTGAAGCTTTCTTT
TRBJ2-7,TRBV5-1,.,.,CASSFDREGEQYF,TGCGCCAGCAGCTTCGACAGGGAGGGCGAGCAGTACTTC
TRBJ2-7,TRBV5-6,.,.,CASSLRGSPSEQYF,TGTGCCAGCAGCTTGCGGGGGAGCCCATCTGAGCAGTACTTC
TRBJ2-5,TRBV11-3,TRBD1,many,CASSLGTPGQGLTQETQYF,TGTGCCAGCAGCTTAGGCACCCCAGGACAGGGCCTCACCCAAGAGACCCAGTACTTC
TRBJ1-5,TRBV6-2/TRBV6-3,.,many,CASSPGRGNQPQHF,TGTGCCAGCAGTCCCGGCCGTGGCAATCAGCCCCAGCATTTT
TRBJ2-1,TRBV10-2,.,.,CASGGGREQFF,TGCGCCAGCGGTGGGGGGCGGGAGCAGTTCTTC
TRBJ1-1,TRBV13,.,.,CASSTRLTEAFF,TGTGCCAGCAGCACCCGCCTAACCGAAGCTTTCTTT
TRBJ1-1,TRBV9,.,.,CASSAGLVNTEAFF,TGTGCCAGCAGCGCCGGGTTGGTGAACACTGAAGCTTTCTTT
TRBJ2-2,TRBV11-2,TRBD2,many,CASSLDGGLAGEGGELFF,TGTGCCAGCAGCTTAGACGGGGGACTAGCGGGAGAAGGCGGGGAGCTGTTTTTT
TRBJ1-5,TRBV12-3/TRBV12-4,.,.,CASSRARGGNQPQHF,TGTGCCAGCAGCCGGGCTCGGGGGGGCAATCAGCCCCAGCATTTT
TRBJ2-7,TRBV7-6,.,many,CASSSPSASEQYF,TGTGCCAGCAGCTCCCCCAGCGCTTCCGAGCAGTACTTC
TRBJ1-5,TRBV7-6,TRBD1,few,CASSLTTGHNQPQHF,TGTGCCAGCAGCTTAACGACAGGGCACAATCAGCCCCAGCATTTT
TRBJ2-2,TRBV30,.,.,CAWTTGTGELFF,TGTGCCTGGACCACTGGCACCGGGGAGCTGTTTTTT
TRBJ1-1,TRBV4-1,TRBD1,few,CASSQTGSRPLGDEAFF,TGCGCCAGCAGCCAGACAGGGTCTCGGCCGCTGGGGGATGAAGCTTTCTTT
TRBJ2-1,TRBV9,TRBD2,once,CASSSVAGGHNEQFF,TGTGCCAGCAGCTCAGTAGCGGGGGGGCACAATGAGCAGTTCTTC
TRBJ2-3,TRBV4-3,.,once,CASSQDRAGTDTQYF,TGCGCCAGCAGCCAAGATCGGGCAGGTACAGATACGCAGTATTTT
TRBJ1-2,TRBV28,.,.,CANVTSPGGNYGYTF,TGTGCCAACGTAACCTCCCCCGGGGGTAACTATGGCTACACCTTC
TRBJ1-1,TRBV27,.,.,CASSLYGLRGTEAFF,TGTGCCAGCAGTTTATACGGCCTGAGGGGGACTGAAGCTTTCTTT
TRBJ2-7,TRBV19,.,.,CASSSGHSYEQYF,TGTGCCAGTAGTTCGGGTCACTCCTACGAGCAGTACTTC
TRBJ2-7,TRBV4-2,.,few,CASSQAQDGSEQYF,TGTGCCAGCAGCCAAGCCCAAGACGGTAGCGAGCAGTACTTC
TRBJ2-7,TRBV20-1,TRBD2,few,CSARPLTSGSGEQYF,TGCAGTGCTAGACCGTTGACTAGCGGGAGTGGCGAGCAGTACTTC
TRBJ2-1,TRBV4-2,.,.,CASSQDVTGGKNEQFF,TGTGCCAGCAGCCAAGATGTTACGGGCGGTAAGAATGAGCAGTTCTTC
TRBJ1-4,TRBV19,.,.,CASRYGRANEKLFF,TGTGCCAGTAGATATGGGAGGGCTAATGAAAAACTGTTTTTT
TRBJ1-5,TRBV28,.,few,CASSPFILESNQPQHF,TGTGCCAGCAGTCCATTCATACTCGAAAGCAATCAGCCCCAGCATTTT
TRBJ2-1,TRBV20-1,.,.,CSARDMEGGGEQFF,TGCAGTGCTAGAGATATGGAGGGGGGGGGTGAGCAGTTCTTC
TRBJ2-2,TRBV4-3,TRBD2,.,CASSPSHGLAGGTGELFF,TGCGCCAGCAGCCCTTCCCATGGACTAGCGGGAGGAACCGGGGAGCTGTTTTTT
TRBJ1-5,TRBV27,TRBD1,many,CASSRQGIELVRHF,TGTGCCAGCAGTAGACAGGGTATCGAGTTAGTCCGACATTTT
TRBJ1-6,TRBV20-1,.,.,CSARDHPGNNSPLHF,TGCAGTGCTAGAGATCATCCGGGAAACAATTCACCCCTCCACTTT
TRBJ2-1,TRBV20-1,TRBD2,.,CSARDLSSGGEQFF,TGCAGTGCTAGAGATCTATCTAGCGGGGGGGAGCAGTTCTTC
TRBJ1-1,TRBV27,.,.,CASSSATEAFF,TGTGCCAGCAGTTCCGCAACTGAAGCTTTCTTT
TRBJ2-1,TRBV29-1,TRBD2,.,CSVEGLAGPYNEQFF,TGCAGCGTTGAAGGTCTAGCGGGCCCCTACAATGAGCAGTTCTTC
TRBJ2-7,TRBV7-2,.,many,CASSANNEQYF,TGTGCCAGCAGCGCAAATAACGAGCAGTACTTC
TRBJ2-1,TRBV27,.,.,CASTTGDNEQFF,TGTGCCAGCACCACTGGCGACAATGAGCAGTTCTTC
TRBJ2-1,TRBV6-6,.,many,CATARSSYNEQFF,TGTGCCACCGCGAGGAGCTCCTACAATGAGCAGTTCTTC
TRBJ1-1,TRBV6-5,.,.,CASSYVFGVETEAFF,TGTGCCAGCAGTTACGTTTTTGGGGTTGAGACTGAAGCTTTCTTT
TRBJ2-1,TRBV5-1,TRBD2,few,CASSQTSGGTNEQFF,TGCGCCAGCAGCCAAACTAGCGGGGGAACCAATGAGCAGTTCTTC
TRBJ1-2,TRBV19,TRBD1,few,CATEGTGGQLNYGYTF,TGTGCCACAGAGGGGACAGGAGGACAACTGAACTATGGCTACACCTTC
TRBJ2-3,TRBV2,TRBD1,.,CASRQGGTDTQYF,TGTGCCAGCAGACAGGGGGGCACAGATACGCAGTATTTT
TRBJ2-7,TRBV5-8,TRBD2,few,CASSLLIAGDAVEQYF,TGTGCCAGCAGCTTGCTGATAGCGGGAGACGCGGTCGAGCAGTACTTC
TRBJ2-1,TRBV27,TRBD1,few,CASGTGRGNEQFF,TGTGCCAGCGGGACAGGGAGGGGCAATGAGCAGTTCTTC